A selection of T cell receptor beta chains follows, all from one sample in a study of blood T cell repertoires in COVID-19. Some clones are missing from TCRdb's copy, which holds only in-frame ones; the method was immunoSEQ multiplex PCR. The sample shows around 100,000 clones, around 81% of them seen only once. Sequenced material: peripheral blood. These receptors were taken from a man in his fifties or sixties with active or convalescent COVID-19. Both conserved end residues are part of each CDR3.

TRBV5-1	TRBJ2-1	CASSEGLADPSFF
TRBV19	TRBJ1-1	CASSIVGTMNTEAFF
TRBV19	TRBJ1-5	CASSWGHPSNQPQHF
TRBV3-1/TRBV3-2	TRBJ2-7	CASSQGATTYEQYF
TRBV19	TRBJ2-4	CASSPRLRNIQYF
TRBV15	TRBJ2-2	CATSRPGDSSNTGELFF
TRBV28	TRBJ1-2	CASSRRQDGYTF
TRBV6-1	TRBJ2-1	CASSDGRTSGMSSYNEQFF
TRBV27	TRBJ1-1	CASSLFPGSVGDTEAFF
TRBV3-1/TRBV3-2	TRBJ2-7	CASKRGSSYEQYF
TRBV24-1	TRBJ2-2	CATSDPTANTGELFF
TRBV29-1	TRBJ1-2	CSVEVWPGYTF
TRBV5-6	TRBJ1-2	CASSLVGPGYGYTF
TRBV19	TRBJ1-3	CASSTGDSGNTIYF
TRBV28	TRBJ1-5	CASSLVSREGQPQHF
TRBV3-1/TRBV3-2	TRBJ1-4	CASSQEGGLSEKLFF
TRBV11-3	TRBJ1-1	CASSSDSIGNTEAFF
TRBV7-8	TRBJ1-6	CASSLRGGRSSSYNSPLHF
TRBV24-1	TRBJ2-1	CATRGLTFF
TRBV11-3	TRBJ2-2	CASSLVPGLAGSTGELFF
TRBV10-2	TRBJ2-2	CASRSSSNTGELFF
TRBV5-1	TRBJ1-4	CASSKQALPNEKLFF
TRBV27	TRBJ1-6	CASSSLTGFWNSPLHF
TRBV7-3	TRBJ2-5	CASSPQGGVRETQYF
TRBV19	TRBJ1-1	CASSIQGGGTEAFF
TRBV25-1	TRBJ2-1	CASSSPRNEQFF
TRBV5-6	TRBJ2-7	CASSFPGSSYEQYF
TRBV5-1	TRBJ2-2	CASSLARQGYRTGELFF
TRBV5-4	TRBJ2-7	CASSLLNSYEQYF
TRBV4-2	TRBJ2-7	CASSPTNSGYDYEQYF
TRBV3-1/TRBV3-2	TRBJ2-5	CASSRGQGGGETQYF
TRBV3-1/TRBV3-2	TRBJ2-7	CASSRIGRETFYEQYF
TRBV5-1	TRBJ2-3	CASSWTSGRSTDTQYF